This T cell receptor beta chain was captured in a study of cytomegalovirus exposure and HLA in healthy donors. It was healthy bone marrow donors who served as donors. Primers: 60 Vbeta forward and 13 Jbeta reverse. The method was immunoSEQ multiplex PCR; TCRdb's version includes in-frame clones alone and lacks a portion of them. The repertoire holds fewer than 200,000 clones, with around 73% as singletons. The germline V gene encodes CDR1 SGHVS and CDR2 FNYEAQ. The CDR3 has 16 residues. V lost 4 bases to trimming and J lost 5 bases; unmatched junction nucleotides: 10. Of note for this clone: Antigen specificity is unknown.

Study-level findings and limits: Productive rates of about 90% or about 30% were seen for most TCR beta V segments in an earlier analysis. As immune exposure information, only CMV serostatus was available. DRB1 showed the most TCR associations and HLA-C the fewest in a later analysis, as rates varied by HLA locus.

The chain uses TRBV7-6 and TRBJ2-3; 9 nucleotides match TRBD2. This receptor was obtained from a man aged 55 to 70 in good health and CMV-seronegative. The specimen sequenced was PBMCs. This CDR3 reads CASSSERGAALDTQYF. The CDR3 nucleotides are TGTGCCAGCAGCTCAGAGCGGGGGGCCGCCCTAGATACGCAGTATTTT.